This T cell receptor beta chain comes out of a study of naive and memory T cell subsets. Cells stained for CD3, CD4, CD8, CD45RA and CD27 were sorted into four subsets. An equimolar mix of two oligonucleotides served as the beta constant-region primer for TRBC1 and TRBC2. The ligated cDNA underwent four PCR rounds using SP2 and nested alpha and beta constant-region primers. From the UMI-ligation and nested PCR reads, TCRdb called clonotypes with MiXCR, one entry per CDR3 protein. The sample lists 3,500 to 5,500 distinct CDR3 sequences, less than 5.5% occurring once. Unmatched junction bases numbered 4, after V lost 1 base and J lost 4 bases. The length of the CDR3 is 15 residues. CDR1 is SGHVS, CDR2 FQNEAQ, per germline. This clonotype is classed as medium-sized. Its antigen is undetermined. Study-level results: There was no ground truth to check naive and memory subset results. Gini index rose across naive, CM, EM and EMRA in CD4 and CD8. Between naive and memory subsets, TCR abundance power law exponents differed.

The chain carries TRBV7-8 and TRBJ2-1; 7 nucleotides agree with TRBD2. This TCR was sampled from a human donor in good health. The sample comprised effector memory CD8+ T cells from blood. Subset indicated: effector memory, CD45RA- CD27-. The CDR3 loop reads CASSLGAGIYNEQFF. The CDR3 nucleotides read TGTGCCAGCAGCTTAGGAGCGGGAATATACAATGAGCAGTTCTTC.